These 11 T cell receptor beta chains were all obtained from the same sample, sequenced in a study of CD8 T cells in Susac syndrome. RNA totalling about 0.45 to 1 ug underwent reverse transcription with random hexamers. TCRdb analysed the immunoSEQ multiplex PCR reads with MiXCR anew, one entry per CDR3 protein. Altogether roughly 120,000 distinct CDR3 sequences are present, 93% being singletons, with the ten largest covering about 0.087%. Material: CD4+ T cells from PBMCs. The receptor set was obtained from a human donor with multiple sclerosis.

This chain links TRBV21-1 with TRBJ1-5; the table's D call TRBD1 went unverified against the DNA. TRBV21-1 is termed a pseudogene. The CDR3 loop spans 19 amino acids. The CDR3 spells CASSSRGGQGLHSNQPQHF. DNA for the CDR3: TGTGCCAGCAGCTCCCGGGGAGGACAGGGGCTCCATAGCAATCAGCCCCAGCATTTT.

The chain recombines TRBV20-1 with TRBJ2-3; perhaps TRBD1 as D (6 bases). This CDR3 contains 15 residues. The V gene's germline CDR1 is DFQATT and CDR2 SNEGSKA (reference sequence). Trimming took 3 bases from V and 3 from J, leaving 16 bases between them. Written as DNA, the CDR3 is TGCAGTGCTAGTGCTTACAGGGTCGGGACAGATACGCAGTATTTT. This sequence encodes CSASAYRVGTDTQYF.

The chain recombines TRBV27 with TRBJ2-3; D perhaps matches TRBD1 (5 bases). Germline V gene lookup returns CDR1 MNHEY and CDR2 SMNVEV (reference sequence). The length of the CDR3 is 14 residues. Trimming took 5 bases from V and 6 from J, leaving 15 bases between them. The CDR3 DNA is TGTGCCAGCAGTGCCAGGGCCGCAGGGGATACGCAGTATTTT. Amino acids: CASSARAAGDTQYF.

The chain uses TRBV10-3 and TRBJ1-2; D not certain. The CDR3 contains 11 residues. V was shortened by 3 bases and J by 5 bases, with 4 bases between the two germline ends. Germline assignment: CDR1 ENHRY and CDR2 SYGVKD. The CDR3 bases are TGTGCCATCAGTGATGGATATGGCTACACCTTC. Its translation: CAISDGYGYTF.

The gene calls are TRBV5-1 and TRBJ2-2; 8 bases line up with TRBD2. The V segment lost 1 base and the J segment 6 bases; nucleotides outside the gene matches: 8. Germline lookup yields CDR1 SGHRS and CDR2 YFSETQ. CDR3 length: 16 residues. The CDR3 sequence: CASSLFSGLESGELFF. Written as DNA, the CDR3 is TGCGCCAGCAGCTTGTTTTCGGGACTAGAATCCGGGGAGCTGTTTTTT.

This clonotype was observed once. The rearrangement links TRBV4-3 to TRBJ2-2, with D maybe TRBD1 (5 bases). V was clipped by 1 base and J by 1 base, with 13 bases between them. The germline gives CDR1 LGHNA, CDR2 YSLEER. This CDR3 comprises 17 residues. Here the CDR3 reads CASSQGGRSRNTGELFF. The CDR3 DNA reads TGCGCCAGCAGCCAAGGGGGCAGAAGCCGGAACACCGGGGAGCTGTTTTTT.

This chain connects TRBV12-3 or TRBV12-4 to TRBJ2-3; D ambiguous. The CDR3 extends over 12 amino acids. V dropped 2 bases and J dropped 5 bases, with 5 bases sitting between them. CDR3 amino acids: CASSLMGDTQYF. Here the CDR3 DNA reads TGTGCCAGCAGTTTAATGGGAGATACGCAGTATTTT.

The chain employs TRBV19 and TRBJ1-5; no firm D call. Trimming took 5 bases from V and 1 from J, leaving 6 bases between them. The CDR3 runs 13 residues. Germline CDR1 and CDR2: LNHDA and SQIVND (reference sequence). For the CDR3, the DNA is TGTGCCAGTAGTCCCACGAGCAATCAGCCCCAGCATTTT. This gives the protein CASSPTSNQPQHF.

J is TRBJ2-2 and V is TRBV12-3 or TRBV12-4; D not certain. This CDR3 is built from 14 residues. The V gene lost 0 bases and the J gene lost 6 bases, with 8 bases spanning the gap. This CDR3 reads CASSLAVPPGELFF. The DNA of the CDR3 is TGTGCCAGCAGTTTAGCCGTCCCCCCCGGGGAGCTGTTTTTT.

The rearrangement uses TRBV20-1 and TRBJ2-7; 12 positions agree with TRBD2. This CDR3 is built from 15 residues. Germline lookup yields CDR1 DFQATT and CDR2 SNEGSKA (reference sequence). J lost 7 bases, V lost 3 bases, and 10 bases had no gene match. The DNA for the CDR3 is TGCAGTGCTAGCGGACTAGCGGGGAGGATTGGGGAGCAGTACTTC. It encodes CSASGLAGRIGEQYF.

This chain links TRBV24-1 with TRBJ1-5, with D hard to call. The germline V gene encodes CDR1 KGHDR and CDR2 SFDVKD. V was trimmed by 5 bases and J by 5 bases, leaving 6 bases between them. CDR3 length: 12 amino acids. Written as DNA, the CDR3 is TGTGCCACCAGTGCCGGAGATCAGCCCCAGCATTTT. Translation gives CATSAGDQPQHF.